This TCR beta chain was found in a study of graft-versus-host responses after intestinal transplantation. Sequencing was performed with immunoSEQ multiplex PCR; in TCRdb, only in-frame clones are kept and a portion is missing. The table includes 75,000 to 95,000 clones, 93% detected once. A word on this clone: Its specificity is unknown.

V was cut by 0 bases and J by 15 bases, with 12 bases left in between. Germline CDR1 LGHNA, CDR2 YSLEER. CDR3 length equals 12 residues. Sequencing used unstimulated CD8+ T cells sorted from spleen or lymph node cells, obtained before intestinal transplant. The TCR sequence derives from a human donor who received an intestinal transplant. The rearrangement links TRBV4-3 to TRBJ2-1; possible D gene TRBD2, 5 bases. Written as DNA, the CDR3 is TGCGCCAGCAGCCAAGATCGCGGACTGCCGTTCTTC. Its protein is CASSQDRGLPFF.